Here is one TCR beta chain with its context. The antigen is undetermined. Sequenced by immunoSEQ multiplex PCR; TCRdb stores in-frame clones only, minus some. This table has under 250,000 clones, approximately 94% appearing once. The germline gives CDR1 SGHNT, CDR2 YYREEE (reference sequence). Trimming cost V 3 bases and J 3 bases, with 9 bases left between them. The CDR3 spans 14 residues. This entry comes from a study of T cell responses to AZD1222 COVID-19 vaccine. General study results and limits: The sample set comprised mostly white British donors with more females, and clonal diversity was possibly underestimated.

The sequence derives from an adult in good health. The gene calls are TRBV5-4 and TRBJ1-4, with D maybe TRBD1 (5 bases). Material: peripheral blood, obtained on day 0 of MenACWY control vaccination. DNA for the CDR3: TGTGCCAGCAGCTCCCGGGGCCCTAATGAAAAACTGTTTTTT. This translates into CASSSRGPNEKLFF.